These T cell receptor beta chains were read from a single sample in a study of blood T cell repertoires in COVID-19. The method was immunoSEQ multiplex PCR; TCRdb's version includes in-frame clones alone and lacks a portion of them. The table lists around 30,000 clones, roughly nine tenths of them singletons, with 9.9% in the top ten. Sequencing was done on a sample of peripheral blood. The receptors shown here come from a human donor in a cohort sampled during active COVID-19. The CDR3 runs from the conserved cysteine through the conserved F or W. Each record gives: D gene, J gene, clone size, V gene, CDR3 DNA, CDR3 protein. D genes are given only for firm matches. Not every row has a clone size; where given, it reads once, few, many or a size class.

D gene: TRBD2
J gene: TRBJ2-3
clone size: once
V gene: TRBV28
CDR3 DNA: TGTGCCAGCACCCCAGGGGCGGGGGGCCTGAAGCAGCAGTATTTT
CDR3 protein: CASTPGAGGLKQQYF

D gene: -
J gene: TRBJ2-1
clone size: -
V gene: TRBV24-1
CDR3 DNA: TGTGCCACCAGTGAGCCGGGCCAGGGAAGCTACAATGAGCAGTTCTTC
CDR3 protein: CATSEPGQGSYNEQFF

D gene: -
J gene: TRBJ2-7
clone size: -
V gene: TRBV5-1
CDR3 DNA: TGCGCCAGCAGCTTGGGAGGAGGGATCTACGAGCAGTACTTC
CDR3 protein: CASSLGGGIYEQYF

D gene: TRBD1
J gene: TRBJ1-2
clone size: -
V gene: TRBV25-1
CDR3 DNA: TGTGCCAGCAACCCGACAGGGGGAGTAGGTGGCTACACCTTC
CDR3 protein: CASNPTGGVGGYTF

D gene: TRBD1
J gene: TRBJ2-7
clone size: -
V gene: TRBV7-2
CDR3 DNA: TGTGCCAGCAGCCCGGGACAGGGGAACTACGAGCAGTACTTC
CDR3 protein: CASSPGQGNYEQYF

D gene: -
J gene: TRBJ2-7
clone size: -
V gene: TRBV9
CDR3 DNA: TGTGCCAGCAGCGACAAAGCCCAGGACACCTACGAGCAGTACTTC
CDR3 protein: CASSDKAQDTYEQYF

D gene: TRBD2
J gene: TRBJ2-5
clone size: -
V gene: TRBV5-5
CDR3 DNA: TGTGCCAGCAGCTCCCTTGGGGTAGCGGGGGCTGAGGAGACCCAGTACTTC
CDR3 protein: CASSSLGVAGAEETQYF

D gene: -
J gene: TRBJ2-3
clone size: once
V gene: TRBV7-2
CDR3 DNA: TGTGCCAGCAGCTTAGCGCACAGCAGGGATACGCAGTATTTT
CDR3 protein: CASSLAHSRDTQYF

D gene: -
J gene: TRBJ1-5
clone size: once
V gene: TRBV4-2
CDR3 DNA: TGTGCCAGCAGCCAAGCCCAGGATAGCAATCAGCCCCAGCATTTT
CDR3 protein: CASSQAQDSNQPQHF

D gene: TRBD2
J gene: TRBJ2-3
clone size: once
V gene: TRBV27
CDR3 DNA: TGTGCCAGCAGTTCCGGACTAGGTCACCAGTATTTT
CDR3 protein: CASSSGLGHQYF

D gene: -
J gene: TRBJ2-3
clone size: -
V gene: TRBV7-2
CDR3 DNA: TGTGCCAGCAGCCCGGGTCCAGGAGGGCTGCGAGATACGCAGTATTTT
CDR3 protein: CASSPGPGGLRDTQYF

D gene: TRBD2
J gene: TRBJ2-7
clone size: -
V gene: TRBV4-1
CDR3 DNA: TGCGCCAGCAGCCAAGCCCAGGGAGGGACTTCCTACGAGCAGTACTTC
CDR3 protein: CASSQAQGGTSYEQYF

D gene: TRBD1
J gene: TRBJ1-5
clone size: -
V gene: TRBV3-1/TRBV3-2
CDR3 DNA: TGTGCCAGCAGCCAAGCAGGGGGCCATCAGCCCCAGCATTTT
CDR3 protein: CASSQAGGHQPQHF

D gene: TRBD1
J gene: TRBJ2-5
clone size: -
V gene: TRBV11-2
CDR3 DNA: TGTGCCAGCGGATGGACAGGCCAAGAGACCCAGTACTTC
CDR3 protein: CASGWTGQETQYF

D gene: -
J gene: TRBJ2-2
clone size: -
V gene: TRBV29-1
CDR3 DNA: TGCAGCGTTTCTTATTTCCCCGGGGAGCTGTTTTTT
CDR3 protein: CSVSYFPGELFF

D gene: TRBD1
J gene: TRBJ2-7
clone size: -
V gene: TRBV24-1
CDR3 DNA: TGTGCCACCCAACCGGGACAGGGAATTGACGAGCAGTACTTC
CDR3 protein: CATQPGQGIDEQYF

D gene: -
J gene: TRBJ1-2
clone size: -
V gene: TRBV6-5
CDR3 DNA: TGTGCCAGCAGTTACTTTCAGGGTGGCTATGGCTACACCTTC
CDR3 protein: CASSYFQGGYGYTF

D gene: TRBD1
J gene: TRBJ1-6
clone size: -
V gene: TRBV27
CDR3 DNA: TGTGCCAGCAGTTTACCGGACAGGGGGAGCTCACCCCTCCACTTT
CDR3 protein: CASSLPDRGSSPLHF

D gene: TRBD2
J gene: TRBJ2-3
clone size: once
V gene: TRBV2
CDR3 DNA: TGTGCCAGCATCCGCCGACTAGCGACTGCAGATACGCAGTATTTT
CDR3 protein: CASIRRLATADTQYF

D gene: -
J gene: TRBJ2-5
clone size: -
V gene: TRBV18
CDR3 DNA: TGTGCCAGCTCACCACCTCACGCTACCCAAGAGACCCAGTACTTC
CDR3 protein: CASSPPHATQETQYF

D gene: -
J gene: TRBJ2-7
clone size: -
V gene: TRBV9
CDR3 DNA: TGTGCCAGCAGCGTAGGCGGGGAGAGCTCCTACGAGCAGTACTTC
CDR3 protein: CASSVGGESSYEQYF

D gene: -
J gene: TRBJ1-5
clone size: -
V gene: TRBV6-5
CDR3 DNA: TGTGCCGGAACCAGTAGCGCGGGTCAGCCCCAGCATTTT
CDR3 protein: CAGTSSAGQPQHF

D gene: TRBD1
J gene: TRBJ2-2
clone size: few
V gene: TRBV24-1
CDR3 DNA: TGTGCCACCAGTGACCCCCGGACAGGGTCCGGGGAGCTGTTTTTT
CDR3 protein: CATSDPRTGSGELFF

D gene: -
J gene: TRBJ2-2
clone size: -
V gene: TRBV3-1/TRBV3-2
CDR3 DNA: TGTGCCAGCAGCCAAGTGATAGACACCGGGGAGCTGTTTTTT
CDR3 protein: CASSQVIDTGELFF

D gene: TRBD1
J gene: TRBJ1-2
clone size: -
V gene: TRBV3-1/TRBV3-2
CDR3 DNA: TGTGCCAGCAGCCAAACCCCCCCAGGGACAGGGGGCTACTATGGCTACACCTTC
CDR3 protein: CASSQTPPGTGGYYGYTF

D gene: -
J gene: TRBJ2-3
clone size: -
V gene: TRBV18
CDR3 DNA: TGTGCCAGCTCACCACAGGGGGTTCGCACAGATACGCAGTATTTT
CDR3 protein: CASSPQGVRTDTQYF

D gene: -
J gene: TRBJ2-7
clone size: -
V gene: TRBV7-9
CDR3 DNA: TGTGCCAGCAGCTTAGATCGCGGGCAAACCTACTTC
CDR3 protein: CASSLDRGQTYF

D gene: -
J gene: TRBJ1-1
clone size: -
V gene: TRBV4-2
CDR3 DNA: TGTGCCAGCAGCCAAGAGGTTCTAGGGGCTCTAGGGAACACTGAAGCTTTCTTT
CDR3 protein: CASSQEVLGALGNTEAFF

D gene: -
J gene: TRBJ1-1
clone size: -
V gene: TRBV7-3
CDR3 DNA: TGTGCCAGCGGGGAACCCGGGATCACTGAAGCTTTCTTT
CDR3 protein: CASGEPGITEAFF

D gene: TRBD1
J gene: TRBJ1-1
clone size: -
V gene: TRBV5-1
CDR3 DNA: TGCGCCAGCAGCTCACAGGGGGCGTACACTGAAGCTTTCTTT
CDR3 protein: CASSSQGAYTEAFF

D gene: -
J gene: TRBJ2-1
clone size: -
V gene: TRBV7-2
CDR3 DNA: TGTGCCAGCAGCTTAGGGCGGACTTCTCCTGAGCAGTTCTTC
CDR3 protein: CASSLGRTSPEQFF

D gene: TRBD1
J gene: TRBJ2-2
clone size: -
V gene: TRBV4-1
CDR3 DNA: TGCGCCAGCAGCTACGGACAGGGGGCGGGCGGGGAGCTGTTTTTT
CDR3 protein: CASSYGQGAGGELFF